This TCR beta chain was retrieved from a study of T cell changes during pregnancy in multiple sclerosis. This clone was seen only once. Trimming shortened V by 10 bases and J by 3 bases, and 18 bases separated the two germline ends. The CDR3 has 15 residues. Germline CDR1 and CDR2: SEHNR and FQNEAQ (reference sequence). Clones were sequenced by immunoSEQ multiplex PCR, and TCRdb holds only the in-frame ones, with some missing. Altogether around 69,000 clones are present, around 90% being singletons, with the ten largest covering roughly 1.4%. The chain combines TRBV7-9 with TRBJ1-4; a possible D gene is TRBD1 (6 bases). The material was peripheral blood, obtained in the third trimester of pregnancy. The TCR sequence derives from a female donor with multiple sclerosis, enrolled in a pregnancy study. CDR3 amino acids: CATSGGHTPNEKLFF. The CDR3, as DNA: TGTGCCACTTCGGGGGGACACACGCCTAATGAAAAACTGTTTTTT.